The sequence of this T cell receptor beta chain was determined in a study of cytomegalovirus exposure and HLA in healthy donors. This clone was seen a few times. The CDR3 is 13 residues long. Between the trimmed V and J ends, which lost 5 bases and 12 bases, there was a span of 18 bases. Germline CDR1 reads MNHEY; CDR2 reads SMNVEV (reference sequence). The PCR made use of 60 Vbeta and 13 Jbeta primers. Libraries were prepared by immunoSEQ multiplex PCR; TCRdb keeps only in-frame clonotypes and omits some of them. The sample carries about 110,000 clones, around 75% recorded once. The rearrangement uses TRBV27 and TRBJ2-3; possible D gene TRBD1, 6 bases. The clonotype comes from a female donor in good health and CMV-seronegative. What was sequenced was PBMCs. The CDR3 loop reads CASSKPSGTPQYF. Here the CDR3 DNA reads TGTGCCAGCAGTAAACCGTCCGGGACACCCCAGTATTTT.